The 3 T cell receptor beta chains below come from one sample, sequenced in a study of T-cell reconstitution after alpha-beta-depleted transplantation in children. Unique molecular identifiers were incorporated into the prepared TCRbeta library. One entry per CDR3 protein, called by TCRdb with MiXCR from the PCR reads. Among more than 500,000 distinct CDR3 sequences listed, roughly an eighth were seen once. Sequenced material: PBMCs, mostly from graft donor cells, taken 180 days after TCRalphabeta/CD19-depleted stem cell transplant. The receptor source for this set is a female patient aged 2-15 years who had a stem cell transplant for aplastic anemia, so the T cells may come from the graft donor.

V usage is TRBV7-9 and J usage is TRBJ1-4, with TRBD1 matching over 9 bases. The CDR3 length is 14 residues. Germline V gene data show CDR1 as SEHNR and CDR2 as FQNEAQ (reference sequence). Germline trimming cut 5 bases from V and 7 bases from J; bases unmatched to any gene: 5. The DNA for the CDR3 is TGTGCCAGCAGCCACAGGGGGCGCAGTGAAAAACTGTTTTTT. Translating gives CASSHRGRSEKLFF.

There are a few counts of this clonotype. This CDR3 is CASSIDRVPEQYF. Here the CDR3 DNA reads TGCGCCAGCAGCATCGACAGGGTGCCCGAGCAGTACTTC. The V and J genes are TRBV5-1 and TRBJ2-7; TRBD1 aligns across 7 bases. The CDR3 runs to 13 residues. Germline CDR1 and CDR2: SGHRS and YFSETQ. The V gene end was trimmed by 4 bases and the J gene end by 6 bases; junction bases not matched to a gene: 7. The full variable domain, its missing parts supplied by reference TRBV5-1 and TRBJ2-7, is KAGVTQTPRYLIKTRGQQVTLSCSPISGHRSVSWYQQTPGQGLQFLFEYFSETQRNKGNFPGRFSGRQFSNSRSEMNVSTLELGDSALYLCASSIDRVPEQYFGPGTRLTVT.

This clonotype was observed a handful of times. V gene TRBV12-3 or TRBV12-4 combines with J gene TRBJ2-1; D may be TRBD2 (5 bases). CDR3 length: 15 amino acids. V was pared by 2 bases and J by 4 bases, with 12 bases between. CDR3 nucleotide sequence: TGTGCCAGCAGTTTAATGAGCGGATTATACAATGAGCAGTTCTTC. The encoded protein is CASSLMSGLYNEQFF.